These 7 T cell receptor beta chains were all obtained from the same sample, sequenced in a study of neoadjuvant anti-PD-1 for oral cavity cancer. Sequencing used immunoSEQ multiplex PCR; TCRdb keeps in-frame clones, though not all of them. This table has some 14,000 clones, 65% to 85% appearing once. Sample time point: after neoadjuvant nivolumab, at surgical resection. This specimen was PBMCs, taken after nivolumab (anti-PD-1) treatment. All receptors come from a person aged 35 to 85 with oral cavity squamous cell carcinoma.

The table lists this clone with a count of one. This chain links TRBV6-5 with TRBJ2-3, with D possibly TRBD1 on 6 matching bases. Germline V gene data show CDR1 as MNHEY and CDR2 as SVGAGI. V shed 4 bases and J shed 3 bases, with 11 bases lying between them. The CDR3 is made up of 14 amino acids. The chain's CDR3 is CASSWGRGTDTQYF. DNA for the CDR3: TGTGCCAGCAGTTGGGGCAGGGGAACAGATACGCAGTATTTT.

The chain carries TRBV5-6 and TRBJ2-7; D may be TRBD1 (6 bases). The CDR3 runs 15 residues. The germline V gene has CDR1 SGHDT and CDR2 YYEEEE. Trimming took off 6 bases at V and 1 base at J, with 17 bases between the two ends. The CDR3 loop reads CASTDRDTTSYEQYF. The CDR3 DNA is TGTGCCAGCACCGACCGGGACACGACGTCCTACGAGCAGTACTTC.

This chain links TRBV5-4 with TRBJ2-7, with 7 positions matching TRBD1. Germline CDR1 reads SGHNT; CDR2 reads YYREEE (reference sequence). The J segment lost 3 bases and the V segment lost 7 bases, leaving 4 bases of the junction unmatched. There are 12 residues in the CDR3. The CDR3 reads CASRRDSYEQYF. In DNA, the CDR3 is TGTGCCAGCCGCCGGGACAGCTACGAGCAGTACTTC. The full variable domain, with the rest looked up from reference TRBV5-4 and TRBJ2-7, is ETGVTQSPTHLIKTRGQQVTLRCSSQSGHNTVSWYQQALGQGPQFIFQYYREEENGRGNFPPRFSGLQFPNYSSELNVNALELDDSALYLCASRRDSYEQYFGPGTRLTVT.

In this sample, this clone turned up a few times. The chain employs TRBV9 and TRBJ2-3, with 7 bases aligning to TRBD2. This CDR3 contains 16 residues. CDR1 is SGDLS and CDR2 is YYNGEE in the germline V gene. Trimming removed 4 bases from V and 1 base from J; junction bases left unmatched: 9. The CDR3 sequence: CASSLAGVAGTDTQYF. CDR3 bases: TGTGCCAGCAGCCTCGCGGGAGTAGCGGGCACAGATACGCAGTATTTT.

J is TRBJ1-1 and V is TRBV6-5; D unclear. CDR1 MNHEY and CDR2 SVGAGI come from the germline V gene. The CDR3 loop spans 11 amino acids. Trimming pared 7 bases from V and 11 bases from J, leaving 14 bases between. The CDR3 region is CASTNGDKAFF. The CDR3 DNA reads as TGTGCCAGCACCAACGGAGACAAGGCTTTCTTT.

CDR3 DNA: TGTGCCAGCAGCTTCGCTAAGGGGGTAAACTATGGCTACACCTTC. It is translated as CASSFAKGVNYGYTF. This sequence joins TRBV7-9 and TRBJ1-2, with D maybe TRBD1 (6 bases). Germline V CDR1 and CDR2: SEHNR, FQNEAQ (reference sequence). The CDR3 totals 15 residues. Trimming pared 3 bases from V and 2 bases from J, leaving 13 bases between. Combining the CDR3 with reference TRBV7-9 and TRBJ1-2 gives the whole variable domain DTGVSQNPRHKITKRGQNVTFRCDPISEHNRLYWYRQTLGQGPEFLTYFQNEAQLEKSRLLSDRFSAERPKGSFSTLEIQRTEQGDSAMYLCASSFAKGVNYGYTFGSGTRLTVV.

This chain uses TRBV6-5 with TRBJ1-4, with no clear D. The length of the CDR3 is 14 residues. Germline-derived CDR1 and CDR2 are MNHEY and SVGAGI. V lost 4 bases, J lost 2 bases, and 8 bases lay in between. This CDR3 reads CASSSPDTNEKLFF. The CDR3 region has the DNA TGTGCCAGCAGTTCCCCGGACACTAATGAAAAACTGTTTTTT.